The 17 T cell receptor beta chains below all came from one sample that was sequenced in a study of blood T cell repertoires in COVID-19. The protocol was immunoSEQ multiplex PCR, while the TCRdb copy is restricted to in-frame clones and leaves out a portion. Of some 240,000 clones in the sample, around 84% were seen once. Material for sequencing was peripheral blood. The source of these receptors is a woman aged 40 to 49 who had recovered from COVID-19.

The rearrangement links TRBV19 to TRBJ1-5; weak D call: TRBD1 (5 bases). CDR1 and CDR2 (germline): LNHDA, SQIVND (reference sequence). The CDR3 has 13 residues. Deletions cut 6 bases from V and 4 bases from J, with 10 bases between. CDR3 DNA sequence: TGTGCCAGTAGCCGACAGACTAATCAGCCCCAGCATTTT. Its translation is CASSRQTNQPQHF.

This clone showed up just a few times. The V and J genes are TRBV7-9 and TRBJ1-4, with a weak D call TRBD1 (6 bases). Germline lookup yields CDR1 SEHNR and CDR2 FQNEAQ (reference sequence). The CDR3 is 14 residues long. V was clipped by 5 bases and J by 8 bases, with 15 bases between them. The CDR3 bases are TGTGCCAGCAGCCCGACAGGTTCAGGAGAAAAACTGTTTTTT. Its translation is CASSPTGSGEKLFF. Combining the CDR3 with reference TRBV7-9 and TRBJ1-4 gives the whole variable domain DTGVSQNPRHKITKRGQNVTFRCDPISEHNRLYWYRQTLGQGPEFLTYFQNEAQLEKSRLLSDRFSAERPKGSFSTLEIQRTEQGDSAMYLCASSPTGSGEKLFFGSGTQLSVL.

The rearrangement uses TRBV28 and TRBJ2-7; maybe TRBD1 (6 bases). V gave up 6 bases and J gave up 3 bases, with 15 bases separating them. The CDR3 contains 14 residues. In germline, CDR1 is MDHEN, CDR2 SYDVKM. CDR3 in DNA: TGTGCCAGCAGCTCCGCGGACAGACTCTACGAGCAGTACTTC. Amino acid sequence: CASSSADRLYEQYF.

The rearrangement joins TRBV18 to TRBJ1-4; a weak D match, TRBD1 (5 bases). CDR3 length: 14 amino acids. V was clipped by 6 bases and J by 4 bases, with 12 bases between them. Germline assignment: CDR1 KGHSH and CDR2 LQKENI. CDR3 amino acids: CASSLTAVNEKLFF. CDR3 sequence (DNA): TGTGCCAGCTCTCTGACAGCAGTTAATGAAAAACTGTTTTTT.

The rearrangement joins TRBV18 to TRBJ2-7; TRBD1 aligns across 9 bases. CDR1 KGHSH and CDR2 LQKENI come from the germline V gene. Losses at the gene ends were 2 bases for V and 5 bases for J; bases not matched to a gene: 7. CDR3 length equals 15 residues. The chain's CDR3 is CASSPTGGYINEQYF. DNA for the CDR3: TGTGCCAGCTCACCAACAGGGGGCTACATCAACGAGCAGTACTTC.

Notes on this clone: Within the sample, other DNA sequences also encode this same CDR3. The chain uses TRBV5-1 and TRBJ2-7; D gene unclear. The CDR3 sequence is 13 residues long. V was cut by 0 bases and J by 1 base, with 5 bases left in between. Germline V CDR1 and CDR2: SGHRS, YFSETQ. The CDR3 region has the DNA TGCGCCAGCAGCTTGGGCAGATCCTACGAGCAGTACTTC. Amino acids: CASSLGRSYEQYF.

The genes are TRBV5-4 and TRBJ1-6; D gene unclear. The germline CDR1 and CDR2 sequences are SGHNT and YYREEE (reference sequence). V gave up 4 bases and J gave up 4 bases, with 3 bases separating them. This CDR3 has 12 residues. CDR3 coding DNA: TGTGCCAGCAGCGCGTATAATTCACCCCTCCACTTT. Its protein product is CASSAYNSPLHF.

CDR3 sequence reads: CASSEPLGQYNSPLHF. CDR3 nucleotide sequence: TGTGCCAGCAGTGAACCACTGGGACAGTATAATTCACCCCTCCACTTT. The chain uses TRBV2 and TRBJ1-6; TRBD1 matches 7 bases. Germline CDR1 reads SNHLY; CDR2 reads FYNNEI. J lost 4 bases, V lost 2 bases, and 5 bases had no gene match. The CDR3 spans 16 residues.

The V and J genes are TRBV4-1 and TRBJ1-4; a possible D gene is TRBD1 (5 bases). The germline CDR1 and CDR2 sequences are MGHRA and YSYEKL. Trimming removed 0 bases at V and 3 bases at J, with 8 bases between. The CDR3 extends over 15 amino acids. In nucleotides, the CDR3 is TGCGCCAGCAGCCAAGAACAGGATTCTAATGAAAAACTGTTTTTT. Translation gives CASSQEQDSNEKLFF.

The V gene is TRBV6-6, the J gene TRBJ2-2, with TRBD1 as a possible D gene (6 bases). The CDR3 has 16 residues. V lost 7 bases and J 1 base, leaving 16 bases between the germline ends. The germline V gene has CDR1 MNHNY and CDR2 SVGAGI (reference sequence). As DNA, the CDR3 is TGTGCCAGCACTCCGGCGGGCAGGGGGAACACCGGGGAGCTGTTTTTT. Translating it yields CASTPAGRGNTGELFF.

V and J are TRBV2 and TRBJ1-1; D perhaps matches TRBD1 (6 bases). CDR1 is SNHLY, CDR2 FYNNEI, per germline. V was shortened by 6 bases and J by 1 base, with 12 bases between the two germline ends. This CDR3 has 14 amino acids. CDR3 in amino acids: CASSGTRRNTEAFF. The CDR3, as DNA: TGTGCCAGCAGCGGGACACGGCGGAACACTGAAGCTTTCTTT.

V gene TRBV19 combines with J gene TRBJ1-2; the match to TRBD1 covers 9 bases. V lost 7 bases to trimming and J lost 4 bases; unmatched junction nucleotides: 7. Germline CDR1 LNHDA, CDR2 SQIVND (reference sequence). The CDR3 has 14 amino acids. CDR3 DNA: TGTGCCAGTAAGCCGGGACAGGGAGTCTATGGCTACACCTTC. It encodes CASKPGQGVYGYTF.

This chain connects TRBV5-1 to TRBJ2-2; 8 bases fit TRBD1. Germline CDR1 and CDR2: SGHRS and YFSETQ. The junction had 12 bases not matched to a gene; V was cut back by 2 bases and J by 3 bases. This CDR3 region has 18 residues. This CDR3 is CASSFVRSDRGYTGELFF. The CDR3 DNA reads TGCGCCAGCAGCTTTGTCCGTAGCGACAGGGGTTACACCGGGGAGCTGTTTTTT.

V usage is TRBV5-4 and J usage is TRBJ2-1, with a weak D call TRBD1 (7 bases). The CDR3 covers 15 residues. V was cut by 5 bases and J by 8 bases, with 20 bases left in between. The germline gives CDR1 SGHNT, CDR2 YYREEE (reference sequence). CDR3 amino acids: CASRGGQSGSDEQFF. In DNA form, the CDR3 reads TGTGCCAGCAGGGGGGGACAGTCAGGATCGGATGAGCAGTTCTTC.

The chain has TRBV10-3 and TRBJ2-5; TRBD1 is a possible D gene (5 bases). V dropped 2 bases and J dropped 7 bases, with 8 bases sitting between them. Germline loops: CDR1 ENHRY, CDR2 SYGVKD. This CDR3 has 12 amino acids. CDR3 protein: CAISEPQGTQYF. The CDR3 DNA is TGTGCCATCAGTGAGCCCCAGGGGACCCAGTACTTC.

This clone was counted between two and nine times. V usage is TRBV2 and J usage is TRBJ2-7; 8 nucleotides match TRBD1. After removal of 2 bases from V and 4 bases from J, the junction contained 7 bases not matched to a gene. CDR1 is SNHLY and CDR2 is FYNNEI in the germline V gene. This CDR3 has 15 residues. The CDR3 loop reads CASSESRGPLYEQYF. CDR3 nucleotide sequence: TGTGCCAGCAGTGAAAGCAGGGGGCCGTTGTACGAGCAGTACTTC. Complete variable domain (other parts from reference TRBV2 and TRBJ2-7): EPEVTQTPSHQVTQMGQEVILRCVPISNHLYFYWYRQILGQKVEFLVSFYNNEISEKSEIFDDQFSVERPDGSNFTLKIRSTKLEDSAMYFCASSESRGPLYEQYFGPGTRLTVT.

This chain links TRBV28 with TRBJ1-5; possible D gene TRBD1, 6 bases. Trimming pared 2 bases from V and 1 base from J, leaving 12 bases between. The CDR3 spans 16 residues. Germline CDR1 MDHEN, CDR2 SYDVKM. The CDR3 here is CASSLEQGRSNQPQHF. The CDR3 region has the DNA TGTGCCAGCAGTTTAGAACAGGGTCGGAGCAATCAGCCCCAGCATTTT.